The clone carrying this TCR beta chain was counted only a few times. The antigen is undetermined. The data were taken from a study of blood T cells in healthy people across ages. Study-wide results and limits: Estimates drawn from one million T cells were deemed to understate diversity. In older individuals, TCR beta diversity per million T cells was lower, falling roughly linearly with age. More naive CD4+ cells and higher diversity were found in long-lived than in aged donors.

The CDR3 loop spans 17 amino acids. Germline V CDR1 and CDR2: SGHTA, FQGNSA. Combining a sample-barcoded 5' primer with a J-beta primer mix, a second PCR ran for roughly 7 to 11 cycles. MiXCR was run by TCRdb on the 5' RACE reads, yielding one entry per CDR3 protein. The sample lists roughly 1.6 million distinct CDR3 sequences; roughly a third were seen once. J is TRBJ2-1 and V is TRBV7-2; 7 nucleotides agree with TRBD2. The J call may be wrong; the DNA end is better matched by TRBJ2-7. The sequenced material came from blood. The origin of this receptor is a young woman in good health. The DNA for the CDR3 is TGTGCCAGCAGCTTGGGTAGCGGGCCACCCTCCTACAATGAGCAGTACTTC. It codes for CASSLGSGPPSYNEQYF.